The clone carrying this TCR beta chain was counted only a few times. The antigen remains undetermined. The sample is drawn from a study of CD8 T cells in ankylosing spondylitis. Libraries of TCR beta came from quantitative 5'-RACE with molecular barcodes. TCRdb processed the 5' RACE reads anew with MiXCR; each CDR3 protein has one entry. The sample holds around 140,000 distinct CDR3 sequences, approximately 17% seen once. Findings and limits, study-wide: Significant enrichment of disease-linked clones was reported in matched ankylosing spondylitis synovial fluid. CD8+ disease-linked clones were present at relatively low frequencies in blood. Several highly homologous variants made up a TCR beta motif, and this motif appeared characteristic of ankylosing spondylitis blood. A subset of motif variants has previously been described in the synovial fluid and blood of reactive arthritis.

The V segment lost 1 base and the J segment 12 bases; nucleotides outside the gene matches: 21. This CDR3 has 19 residues. Germline CDR1 and CDR2: MDHEN and SYDVKM. The genes are TRBV28 and TRBJ2-1; 10 bases are a match to TRBD2. This TCR was recovered from a male donor with ankylosing spondylitis. Sequenced sample: blood, either unsorted or a sorted T cell fraction (not recorded which). CDR3 in DNA: TGTGCCAGCAGTTTATTCCTCCCTGCTAGCGGGAGAAGCTACGTGGGGCAGTTCTTC. The encoded protein is CASSLFLPASGRSYVGQFF.